These 13 T cell receptor beta chains were all obtained from the same sample, sequenced in a study of cytomegalovirus exposure and HLA in healthy donors. PCR amplification relied on 60 Vbeta primers (plus 13 Jbeta primers). Data came from immunoSEQ multiplex PCR; TCRdb stores just in-frame clones and leaves some out. The sample holds under 140,000 clones, more than 65% seen once. Material for sequencing was PBMCs. Receptors were obtained from a man younger than 40 in good health and CMV-seropositive.

This sequence joins TRBV2 and TRBJ1-2, with D possibly being TRBD1 (6 bases). The CDR3 is made up of 13 amino acids. The V gene lost 3 bases and the J gene lost 8 bases, with 13 bases spanning the gap. Germline V CDR1 and CDR2: SNHLY, FYNNEI. CDR3 amino acids: CASSDDGRGGYTF. The CDR3 DNA reads as TGTGCCAGCAGTGATGACGGGAGGGGGGGCTACACCTTC.

This sequence joins TRBV2 and TRBJ1-5, with D uncertain. V dropped 8 bases and J dropped 1 base, with 12 bases sitting between them. CDR3 length equals 14 residues. Germline V gene sequence: CDR1 SNHLY, CDR2 FYNNEI. CDR3 bases: TGTGCCAGCGTAAAGGACTCCAGCAATCAGCCCCAGCATTTT. It yields the protein CASVKDSSNQPQHF.

The chain uses TRBV5-6 and TRBJ1-2, with 9 bases matching TRBD1. This CDR3 spans 15 amino acids. V lost 3 bases to trimming and J lost 4 bases; unmatched junction nucleotides: 7. In germline, CDR1 is SGHDT, CDR2 YYEEEE. CDR3 sequence: CASSSRTGVSYGYTF. DNA of the CDR3: TGTGCCAGCAGCTCTAGGACAGGGGTGAGCTATGGCTACACCTTC.

The chain has TRBV7-8 and TRBJ2-7; a weak D match, TRBD1 (5 bases). The V end lost 2 bases, the J end lost 0 bases, and 11 bases lay between the germline ends. Germline values: CDR1 SGHVS, CDR2 FQNEAQ. The CDR3 spans 15 residues. In nucleotides, the CDR3 is TGTGCCAGCAGCTTAAGTAGACAGCCCTCCTACGAGCAGTACTTC. Its protein is CASSLSRQPSYEQYF.

V is TRBV6-6 and J is TRBJ1-2; 10 bases are a match to TRBD1. Germline lookup yields CDR1 MNHNY and CDR2 SVGAGI (reference sequence). This CDR3 has 14 amino acids. The J segment lost 2 bases and the V segment lost 6 bases, leaving 3 bases of the junction unmatched. CDR3 bases: TGTGCCAGCAGCAGACAGGGGGCAAACTATGGCTACACCTTC. It encodes CASSRQGANYGYTF.

This clone has a single count. This chain connects TRBV25-1 to TRBJ1-6; 10 nucleotides match TRBD1. The germline V gene has CDR1 MGHDK and CDR2 SYGVNS. V lost 4 bases and J lost 7; bases outside the gene matches: 7. CDR3 length: 16 residues. The chain's CDR3 is CASSAKTGGRNSPLHF. Written as DNA, the CDR3 is TGTGCCAGCAGTGCCAAGACAGGGGGCAGAAATTCACCCCTCCACTTT.

This clone turned up a few times. V and J are TRBV5-4 and TRBJ2-5; D possibly corresponds to TRBD1 (6 bases). The CDR3 runs 13 residues. Germline CDR1 SGHNT, CDR2 YYREEE (reference sequence). V lost 4 bases, J lost 5 bases, and 12 bases lay in between. The CDR3 loop is CASSRDNLETQYF. The CDR3 nucleotides read TGTGCCAGCAGCCGGGACAATTTGGAGACCCAGTACTTC.

The genes are TRBV6-5 and TRBJ2-1; 8 nucleotides match TRBD1. The germline gives CDR1 MNHEY, CDR2 SVGAGI. V lost 0 bases to trimming and J lost 4 bases; unmatched junction nucleotides: 5. The CDR3 covers 16 residues. Here the CDR3 reads CASSYSRTGNYNEQFF. DNA of the CDR3: TGTGCCAGCAGTTACTCCCGGACAGGGAATTACAATGAGCAGTTCTTC.

This clone turned up a few times. The rearrangement uses TRBV29-1 and TRBJ2-3, with 9 positions matching TRBD1. Germline V CDR1 and CDR2: SQVTM, ANQGSEA. The V and J ends lost 0 bases and 2 bases, in that order; junction bases with no gene match: 12. The CDR3 totals 18 residues. The chain's CDR3 is CSVEDWAGTGTATDTQYF. The CDR3, as DNA: TGCAGCGTTGAAGATTGGGCCGGGACAGGGACGGCCACAGATACGCAGTATTTT.

This clone has only a few counts. CDR3 DNA sequence: TGTGCCAGTATCAGACAGGGGGCAGGTCAGCCCCAGCATTTT. Translating it yields CASIRQGAGQPQHF. The gene calls are TRBV19 and TRBJ1-5; 10 positions match TRBD1. The CDR3 is 14 amino acids. Germline-derived CDR1 and CDR2 are LNHDA and SQIVND (reference sequence). V shed 7 bases, J shed 6 bases, and the junction held 6 bases outside the gene matches.

This clone is a singleton in its sample. The chain is built from TRBV7-9 and TRBJ1-2, with 10 bases matching TRBD1. This CDR3 is 15 amino acids long. Trimming took 0 bases from V and 8 from J; bases not matched to a gene: 6. Germline V gives CDR1 SEHNR, CDR2 FQNEAQ (reference sequence). The CDR3 DNA follows: TGTGCCAGCAGCTTAGCCGGGACAGGGGCCGAGGGCTACACCTTC. It encodes CASSLAGTGAEGYTF. The variable domain in full, completed from reference TRBV7-9 and TRBJ1-2, reads DTGVSQNPRHKITKRGQNVTFRCDPISEHNRLYWYRQTLGQGPEFLTYFQNEAQLEKSRLLSDRFSAERPKGSFSTLEIQRTEQGDSAMYLCASSLAGTGAEGYTFGSGTRLTVV.

This clone has only a few counts. J is TRBJ2-1 and V is TRBV19, with D possibly being TRBD2 (9 bases). Trimming removed 9 bases at V and 6 bases at J, with 24 bases between. Germline CDR1 reads LNHDA; CDR2 reads SQIVND (reference sequence). The CDR3 spans 16 residues. DNA for the CDR3: TGTGCCAGCTCTCAGGGGGCGGGGGGGCCCCGCAATGAGCAGTTCTTC. The encoded protein is CASSQGAGGPRNEQFF.

The chain carries TRBV15 and TRBJ1-5; D is undetermined. Germline-derived CDR1 and CDR2 are LNHNV and YYDKDF (reference sequence). This CDR3 is 14 amino acids long. V was shortened by 4 bases and J by 0 bases, with 7 bases between the two germline ends. The CDR3 DNA reads TGTGCCACCAGCAACGGTCATAGCAATCAGCCCCAGCATTTT. It translates to CATSNGHSNQPQHF.